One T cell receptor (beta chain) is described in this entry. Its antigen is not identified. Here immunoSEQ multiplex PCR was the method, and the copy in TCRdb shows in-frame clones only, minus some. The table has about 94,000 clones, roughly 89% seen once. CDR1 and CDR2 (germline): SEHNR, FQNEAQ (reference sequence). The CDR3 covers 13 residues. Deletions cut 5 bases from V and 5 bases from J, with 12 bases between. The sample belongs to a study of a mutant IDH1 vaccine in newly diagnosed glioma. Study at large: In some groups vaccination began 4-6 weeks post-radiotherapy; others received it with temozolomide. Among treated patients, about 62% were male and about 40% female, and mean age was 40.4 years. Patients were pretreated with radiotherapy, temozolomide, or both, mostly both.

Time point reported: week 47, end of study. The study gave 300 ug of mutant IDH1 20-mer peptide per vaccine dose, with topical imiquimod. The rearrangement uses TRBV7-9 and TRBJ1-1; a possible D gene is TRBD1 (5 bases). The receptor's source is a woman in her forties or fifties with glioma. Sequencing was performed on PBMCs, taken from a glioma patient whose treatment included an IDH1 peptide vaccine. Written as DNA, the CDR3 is TGTGCCAGCAGCCTAGTGGGGCAGACTGAAGCTTTCTTT. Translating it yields CASSLVGQTEAFF.